Listed here are 17 T cell receptor beta chains from one sample, sequenced in a study of vaccination effects on CD4 cells after COVID-19. The antigens for these receptors are not known. Sequencing used immunoSEQ multiplex PCR; TCRdb keeps in-frame clones, though not all of them. The repertoire holds about 74,000 clones, roughly three quarters seen once, with approximately 2% in the top ten. Culturing for more than 9 days preceded CD4+ T cell isolation. Sequenced here: CD4+ T cells from PBMCs cultured without peptide, sampled before COVID-19 vaccination. These receptor sequences come from a human donor who received a COVID-19 vaccine.

The chain recombines TRBV9 with TRBJ2-7; 14 bases map to TRBD2. The J segment lost 2 bases and the V segment lost 4 bases, leaving 8 bases of the junction unmatched. The V gene's germline CDR1 is SGDLS and CDR2 YYNGEE. The length of the CDR3 is 17 residues. CDR3 loop: CASSSPGTSGGAYEQYV. The CDR3, as DNA: TGTGCCAGCAGCTCTCCGGGGACTAGCGGGGGAGCCTACGAGCAGTACGTC.

V usage is TRBV19 and J usage is TRBJ2-3; TRBD1 agrees at 7 bases. This CDR3 region has 14 residues. The germline V gene encodes CDR1 LNHDA and CDR2 SQIVND (reference sequence). V dropped 6 bases and J dropped 0; count of bases not matched to a gene: 3. This CDR3 is CASSTGVSTDTQYF. CDR3 nucleotides: TGTGCCAGTAGCACAGGGGTTAGCACAGATACGCAGTATTTT. Full variable domain (missing parts from reference TRBV19 and TRBJ2-3): DGGITQSPKYLFRKEGQNVTLSCEQNLNHDAMYWYRQDPGQGLRLIYYSQIVNDFQKGDIAEGYSVSREKKESFPLTVTSAQKNPTAFYLCASSTGVSTDTQYFGPGTRLTVL.

The genes are TRBV6-6 and TRBJ1-3; TRBD1 might be the D (5 bases). Germline values: CDR1 MNHNY, CDR2 SVGAGI (reference sequence). V was cut by 2 bases and J by 1 base, with 9 bases left in between. The CDR3 totals 15 residues. The CDR3 DNA reads TGTGCCAGCAGTTACGGACAAAGTTCTGGAAACACCATATATTTT. Translation gives CASSYGQSSGNTIYF.

This chain links TRBV19 with TRBJ1-6; the D gene is possibly TRBD1 (6 bases). There are 16 residues in the CDR3. The germline CDR1 and CDR2 sequences are LNHDA and SQIVND (reference sequence). V was shortened by 5 bases and J by 3 bases, with 14 bases between the two germline ends. The CDR3 nucleotides are TGTGCCAGTAGTCACCAGAGGGACAACTATAATTCACCCCTCCACTTT. Translating gives CASSHQRDNYNSPLHF.

The chain links TRBV2 to TRBJ2-2; 8 positions agree with TRBD1. Germline V gene sequence: CDR1 SNHLY, CDR2 FYNNEI. J gave up 2 bases and V 6 bases, and 5 bases lay outside the gene matches. The CDR3 loop spans 15 amino acids. The CDR3 region has the DNA TGTGCCAGCAGGCGACAGGGGAGCAACACCGGGGAGCTGTTTTTT. Translating it yields CASRRQGSNTGELFF.

V usage is TRBV24-1 and J usage is TRBJ2-3; 9 nucleotides line up with TRBD2. J gave up 5 bases and V 7 bases, and 6 bases lay outside the gene matches. The germline V gene encodes CDR1 KGHDR and CDR2 SFDVKD. CDR3 length: 14 residues. CDR3 in amino acids: CATRASGEGDTQYF. CDR3 DNA: TGTGCCACCAGGGCTAGCGGGGAAGGAGATACGCAGTATTTT.

V gene TRBV7-3 combines with J gene TRBJ1-1, with 7 positions matching TRBD1. Germline lookup yields CDR1 SGHTA and CDR2 FQGTGA. The trim removed 5 bases at V and 1 base at J, leaving 7 bases unmatched. The CDR3 has 15 residues. CDR3 nucleotides: TGTGCCAGCAGCAGACAGGGTGGCGGGAACACTGAAGCTTTCTTT. It is translated as CASSRQGGGNTEAFF.

The chain combines TRBV7-2 with TRBJ1-2; TRBD1 might be the D (6 bases). V shed 0 bases and J shed 8 bases, with 13 bases lying between them. Per germline, CDR1 SGHTA and CDR2 FQGNSA. This CDR3 region has 14 residues. For the CDR3, the DNA is TGTGCCAGCAGCTTAGCTCGGGGGGCAAAGGGCTACACCTTC. Residues: CASSLARGAKGYTF.

The V call is TRBV15, the J call TRBJ2-7; the D is unclear. Germline V CDR1 and CDR2: LNHNV, YYDKDF (reference sequence). This CDR3 region has 14 residues. The V and J ends lost 0 bases and 6 bases respectively, with 12 bases between them. CDR3 sequence (DNA): TGTGCCACCAGCAGAGATTCGAGTTCGGGCGAGCAGTACGTC. Translation: CATSRDSSSGEQYV.

The genes are TRBV2 and TRBJ1-5; D is ambiguous. Germline CDR1 SNHLY, CDR2 FYNNEI. This CDR3 comprises 13 residues. V was shortened by 4 bases and J by 6 bases, with 10 bases between the two germline ends. In nucleotides, the CDR3 is TGTGCCAGCAGTGGTAGGTTGGGTCAGCCCCAGCATTTT. Its translation: CASSGRLGQPQHF. Full variable domain (missing parts from reference TRBV2 and TRBJ1-5): EPEVTQTPSHQVTQMGQEVILRCVPISNHLYFYWYRQILGQKVEFLVSFYNNEISEKSEIFDDQFSVERPDGSNFTLKIRSTKLEDSAMYFCASSGRLGQPQHFGDGTRLSIL.

This chain uses TRBV7-2 with TRBJ1-4; perhaps TRBD1 as D (5 bases). Germline values: CDR1 SGHTA, CDR2 FQGNSA. V was cut by 1 base and J by 3 bases, with 15 bases left in between. CDR3 length equals 17 residues. CDR3 protein: CASSLGTSRGANEKLFF. In DNA, the CDR3 is TGTGCCAGCAGCTTAGGAACCAGCCGGGGGGCTAATGAAAAACTGTTTTTT.

The chain is built from TRBV6-5 and TRBJ1-2; D not certain. The CDR3 has 12 amino acids. Trimming shortened V by 2 bases and J by 8 bases, and 9 bases separated the two germline ends. CDR1 MNHEY and CDR2 SVGAGI come from the germline V gene. In DNA, the CDR3 is TGTGCCAGCAGTTACACTGATTCGGGCTACACCTTC. This gives the protein CASSYTDSGYTF.

The rearrangement uses TRBV2 and TRBJ2-7; D may match TRBD1 or TRBD2 (5 bases each). The CDR3 loop spans 13 amino acids. The V gene lost 5 bases and the J gene lost 3 bases, with 11 bases spanning the gap. Germline V lookup: CDR1 SNHLY, CDR2 FYNNEI. Here the CDR3 reads CASSRGGGYEQYV. The CDR3 DNA follows: TGTGCCAGCAGTAGGGGTGGGGGCTACGAGCAGTACGTC.

This sequence joins TRBV6-5 and TRBJ1-2; weak D call: TRBD1 (5 bases). Trimming pared 0 bases from V and 7 bases from J, leaving 15 bases between. This CDR3 contains 15 residues. Germline CDR1 reads MNHEY; CDR2 reads SVGAGI. CDR3 loop: CASSYSGGRTTGYTF. CDR3 in DNA: TGTGCCAGCAGTTACTCGGGGGGACGGACAACTGGCTACACCTTC.

The rearrangement links TRBV9 to TRBJ2-5, with D unresolved. The V end was cut by 0 bases, the J end by 2 bases, with 5 bases between. Germline CDR1 is SGDLS and CDR2 is YYNGEE. This CDR3 contains 13 residues. CDR3 nucleotide sequence: TGTGCCAGCAGCGTAGACATTCAAGAGACCCAGTACTTC. Its translation: CASSVDIQETQYF.

The chain recombines TRBV6-1 with TRBJ1-3; D is uncertain. V lost 1 base to trimming and J lost 0 bases, with 7 bases between them. The CDR3 length is 15 residues. Germline V gene lookup returns CDR1 MNHNS and CDR2 SASEGT. The CDR3: CASSEDSRSGNTIYF. As DNA, the CDR3 is TGTGCCAGCAGTGAAGACAGCCGCTCTGGAAACACCATATATTTT.

This chain uses TRBV5-1 with TRBJ1-2; D is perhaps TRBD1 (5 bases). The CDR3 loop spans 13 amino acids. Germline values: CDR1 SGHRS, CDR2 YFSETQ. Deletions cut 0 bases from V and 4 bases from J, with 7 bases between. DNA for the CDR3: TGCGCCAGCAGCTTGGCAGGGATCTATGGCTACACCTTC. Translated, it gives CASSLAGIYGYTF.